This T cell receptor (beta chain) was sequenced in a study of early T cells in non-severe SARS-CoV-2 infection. CDR1 is DFQATT and CDR2 is SNEGSKA in the germline V gene (reference sequence). The CDR3 runs to 16 residues. The V gene lost 0 bases and the J gene lost 0 bases, with 12 bases spanning the gap. Each CDR3 protein is one row after TCRdb ran MiXCR on the 5' RACE reads. The sample lists 65,000 to 70,000 distinct CDR3 sequences, approximately 10% occurring once. This clonotype was seen just once. The genes are TRBV20-1 and TRBJ2-4, with D possibly TRBD1 on 5 matching bases. The receptor comes from an adult who was a healthcare worker with PCR-confirmed SARS-CoV-2 infection or an uninfected control (not recorded which). Sequences were obtained from whole blood. The DNA of the CDR3 is TGCAGTGCTAGAGACCGACAGTTACTAGCCAAAAACATTCAGTACTTC. It is translated as CSARDRQLLAKNIQYF.